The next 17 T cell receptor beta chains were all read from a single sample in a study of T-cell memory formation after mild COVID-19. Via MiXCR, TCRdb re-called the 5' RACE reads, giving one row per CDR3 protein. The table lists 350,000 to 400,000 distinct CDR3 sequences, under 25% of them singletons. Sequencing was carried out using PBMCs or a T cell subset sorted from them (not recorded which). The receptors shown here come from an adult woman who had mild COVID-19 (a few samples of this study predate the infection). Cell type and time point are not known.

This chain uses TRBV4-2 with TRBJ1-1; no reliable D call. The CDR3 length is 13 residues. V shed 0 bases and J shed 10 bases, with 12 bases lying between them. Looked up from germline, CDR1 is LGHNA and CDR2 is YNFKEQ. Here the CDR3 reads CASSQDREGRAFF. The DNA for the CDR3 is TGTGCCAGCAGCCAAGATCGGGAGGGCAGAGCTTTCTTT.

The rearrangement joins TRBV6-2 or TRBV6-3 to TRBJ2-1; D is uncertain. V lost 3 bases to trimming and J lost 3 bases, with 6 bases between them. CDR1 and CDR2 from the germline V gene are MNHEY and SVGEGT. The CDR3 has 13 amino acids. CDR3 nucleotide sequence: TGTGCCAGCAGTTATCTGGGCTACAATGAGCAGTTCTTC. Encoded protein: CASSYLGYNEQFF.

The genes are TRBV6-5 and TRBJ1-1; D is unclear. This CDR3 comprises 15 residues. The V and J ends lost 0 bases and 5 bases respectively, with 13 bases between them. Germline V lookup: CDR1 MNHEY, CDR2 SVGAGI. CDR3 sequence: CASSYSIGSGTEAFF. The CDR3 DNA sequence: TGTGCCAGCAGTTACTCGATAGGGTCGGGGACTGAAGCTTTCTTT.

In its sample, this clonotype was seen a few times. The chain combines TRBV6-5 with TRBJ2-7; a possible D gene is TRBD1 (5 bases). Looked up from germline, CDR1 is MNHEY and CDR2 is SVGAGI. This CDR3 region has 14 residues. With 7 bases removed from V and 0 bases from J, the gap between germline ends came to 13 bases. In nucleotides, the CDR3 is TGTGCCAGCATGGGGCGGCAGAGCTCCTACGAGCAGTACTTC. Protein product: CASMGRQSSYEQYF.

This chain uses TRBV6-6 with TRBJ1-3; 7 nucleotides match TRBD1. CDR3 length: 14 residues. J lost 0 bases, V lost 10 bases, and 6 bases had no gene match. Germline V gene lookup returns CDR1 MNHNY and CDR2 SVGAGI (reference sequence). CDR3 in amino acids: CATIRTGSGNTIYF. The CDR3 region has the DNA TGTGCCACCATCCGGACAGGCTCTGGAAACACCATATATTTT.

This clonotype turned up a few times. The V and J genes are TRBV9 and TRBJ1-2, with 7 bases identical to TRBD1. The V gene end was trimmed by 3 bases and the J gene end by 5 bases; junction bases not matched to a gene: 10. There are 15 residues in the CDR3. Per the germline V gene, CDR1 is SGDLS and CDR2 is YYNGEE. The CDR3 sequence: CASSGRQGLEYGYTF. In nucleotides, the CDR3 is TGTGCCAGCAGCGGACGACAGGGATTAGAGTATGGCTACACCTTC.

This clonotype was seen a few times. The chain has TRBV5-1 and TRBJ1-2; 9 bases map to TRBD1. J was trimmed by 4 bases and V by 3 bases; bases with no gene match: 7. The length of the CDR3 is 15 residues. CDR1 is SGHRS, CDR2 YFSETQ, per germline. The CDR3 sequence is CASSSTGGSRYGYTF. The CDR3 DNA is TGCGCCAGCAGCTCGACAGGGGGAAGTCGCTATGGCTACACCTTC.

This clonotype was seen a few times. The DNA of the CDR3 is TGTGCCAGCAGGTGGGGGGTGCGGGGGCAATACAATGAGCAGTTCTTC. This translates into CASRWGVRGQYNEQFF. The gene calls are TRBV12-3 or TRBV12-4 and TRBJ2-1, with D tentatively TRBD2 (7 bases). CDR3 length: 16 amino acids. The germline V and J ends were trimmed by 6 bases and 4 bases, with 19 bases remaining between them.

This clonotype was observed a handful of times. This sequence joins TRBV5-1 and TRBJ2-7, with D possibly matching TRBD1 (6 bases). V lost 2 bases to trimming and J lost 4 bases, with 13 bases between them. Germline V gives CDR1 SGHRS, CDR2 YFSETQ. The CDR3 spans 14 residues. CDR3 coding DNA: TGCGCCAGCAGCTTATCGGGACAAATTTACGAGCAGTACTTC. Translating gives CASSLSGQIYEQYF.

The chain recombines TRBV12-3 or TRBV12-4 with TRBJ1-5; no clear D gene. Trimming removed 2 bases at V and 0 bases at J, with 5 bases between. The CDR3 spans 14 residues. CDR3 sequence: CASSLTSSNQPQHF. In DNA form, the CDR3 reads TGTGCCAGCAGTTTAACAAGTAGCAATCAGCCCCAGCATTTT.

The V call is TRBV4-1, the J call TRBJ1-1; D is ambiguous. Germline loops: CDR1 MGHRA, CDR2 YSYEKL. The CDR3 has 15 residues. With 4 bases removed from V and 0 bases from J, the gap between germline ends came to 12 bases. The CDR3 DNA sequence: TGCGCCAGCAGCCCACGACAAACCATGAACACTGAAGCTTTCTTT. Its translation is CASSPRQTMNTEAFF.

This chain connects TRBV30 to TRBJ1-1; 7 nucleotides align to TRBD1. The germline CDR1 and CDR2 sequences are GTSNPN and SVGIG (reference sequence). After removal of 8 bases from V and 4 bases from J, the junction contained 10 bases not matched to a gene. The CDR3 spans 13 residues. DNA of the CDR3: TGTGCCCTCTACGACCACAGGGGCACTGAAGCTTTCTTT. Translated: CALYDHRGTEAFF.

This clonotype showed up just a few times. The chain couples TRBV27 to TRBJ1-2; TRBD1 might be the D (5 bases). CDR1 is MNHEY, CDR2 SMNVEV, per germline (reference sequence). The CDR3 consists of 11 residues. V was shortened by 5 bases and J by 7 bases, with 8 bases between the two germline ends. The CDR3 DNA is TGTGCCAGCAGTCGCAGGGCTGGCTACACCTTC. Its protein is CASSRRAGYTF.

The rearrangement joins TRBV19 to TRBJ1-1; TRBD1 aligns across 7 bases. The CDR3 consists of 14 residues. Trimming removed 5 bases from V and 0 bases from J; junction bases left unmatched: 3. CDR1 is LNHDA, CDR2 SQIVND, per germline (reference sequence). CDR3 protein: CASSWDRMNTEAFF. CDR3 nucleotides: TGTGCCAGTAGTTGGGACAGAATGAACACTGAAGCTTTCTTT.

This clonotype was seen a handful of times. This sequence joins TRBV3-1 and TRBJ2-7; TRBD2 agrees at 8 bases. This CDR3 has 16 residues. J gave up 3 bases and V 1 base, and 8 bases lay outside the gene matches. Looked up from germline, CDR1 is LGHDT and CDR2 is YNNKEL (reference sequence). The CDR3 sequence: CASSQGWLAGYYEQYF. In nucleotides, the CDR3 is TGTGCCAGCAGCCAAGGATGGTTAGCGGGGTACTACGAGCAGTACTTC.

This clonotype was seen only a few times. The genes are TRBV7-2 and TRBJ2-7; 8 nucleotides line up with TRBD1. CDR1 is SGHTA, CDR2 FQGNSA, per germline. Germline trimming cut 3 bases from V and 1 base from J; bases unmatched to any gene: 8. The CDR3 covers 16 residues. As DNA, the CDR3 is TGTGCCAGCAGCTTGGGATCGACAGGGGCGTCCTACGAGCAGTACTTC. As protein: CASSLGSTGASYEQYF. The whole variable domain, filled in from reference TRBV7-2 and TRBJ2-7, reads GAGVSQSPSNKVTEKGKDVELRCDPISGHTALYWYRQSLGQGLEFLIYFQGNSAPDKSGLPSDRFSAERTGGSVSTLTIQRTQQEDSAVYLCASSLGSTGASYEQYFGPGTRLTVT.

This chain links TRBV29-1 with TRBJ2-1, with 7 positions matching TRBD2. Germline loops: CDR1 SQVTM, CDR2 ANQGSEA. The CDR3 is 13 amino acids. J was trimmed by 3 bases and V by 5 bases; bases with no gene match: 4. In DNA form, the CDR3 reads TGCAGCGTTATAATAGCGGGCTACAATGAGCAGTTCTTC. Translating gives CSVIIAGYNEQFF.